The clone carrying this T cell receptor (beta chain) turned up a few times. The antigen is unknown. This record belongs to a study of long-term antiretroviral therapy in people with HIV. The immunoSEQ assay was v3.0, run at survey level. TCRdb's copy holds only in-frame clones and misses some; the assay was immunoSEQ multiplex PCR. The data show around 34,000 clones, approximately 72% seen once. Study-wide results and limits: Upon ART, diversity increased but remained lower than transplant donor controls. Blood sampling spanned 2004 to 2017, possibly under older ART regimens.

This sequence was found in a man aged 45 to 65 with HIV. The sequencing used unsorted PBMCs, collected 3 years after starting antiretroviral therapy.

Written as DNA, the CDR3 is TGTGCCAGTAGAGCCCTCCAGGGGGCCTCCTATGGAAACACCATATATTTT. Its protein product is CASRALQGASYGNTIYF. This sequence joins TRBV19 and TRBJ1-3, with 8 nucleotides matching TRBD1. The CDR3 runs 17 residues. Looked up from germline, CDR1 is LNHDA and CDR2 is SQIVND (reference sequence). V gave up 6 bases and J gave up 3 bases; unmatched junction bases: 13.